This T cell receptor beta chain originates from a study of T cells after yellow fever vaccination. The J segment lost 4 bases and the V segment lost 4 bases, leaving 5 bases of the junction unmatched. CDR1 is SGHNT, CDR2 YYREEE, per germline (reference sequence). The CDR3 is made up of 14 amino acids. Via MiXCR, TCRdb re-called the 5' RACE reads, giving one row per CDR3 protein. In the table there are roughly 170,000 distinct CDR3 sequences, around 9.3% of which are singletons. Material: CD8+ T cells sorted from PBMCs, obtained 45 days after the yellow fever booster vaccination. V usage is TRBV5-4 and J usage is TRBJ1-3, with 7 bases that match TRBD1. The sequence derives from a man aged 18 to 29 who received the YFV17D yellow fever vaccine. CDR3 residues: CASSGGTAGNTIYF. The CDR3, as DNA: TGTGCCAGCAGCGGCGGGACAGCAGGAAACACCATATATTTT. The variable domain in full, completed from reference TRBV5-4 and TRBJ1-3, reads ETGVTQSPTHLIKTRGQQVTLRCSSQSGHNTVSWYQQALGQGPQFIFQYYREEENGRGNFPPRFSGLQFPNYSSELNVNALELDDSALYLCASSGGTAGNTIYFGEGSWLTVV.